This T cell receptor beta chain was sequenced for a study of regulatory T cells in long-lasting Graves disease. Worth noting for this clonotype: An end of the junction does not agree with germline; a read error may underlie this.

Libraries of TCR beta came from iRepertoire HTBI primers plus Arm-PCR of CDR3 regions. TCRdb re-derived calls from the multiplex PCR reads in MiXCR, one entry per CDR3 protein. The sample lists about 420,000 distinct CDR3 sequences; approximately 16% were seen once. Time point: newly diagnosed GD, antithyroid drugs for less than 3 months. Extracted RNA from PBMCs served as the source of the TCR library. CDR1 SGHTA and CDR2 FQGNSA come from the germline V gene. The CDR3 loop spans 16 amino acids. This sample also belongs to another study, concerning T cells in Graves' hyperthyroidism and ophthalmopathy.

The clonotype comes from a woman between 18 and 30 years old with Graves disease. Sequenced material: peripheral blood mononuclear cells (PBMCs), taken at new diagnosis, from a patient treated with antithyroid drugs. The gene calls are TRBV7-2 and TRBJ2-3, with 7 bases lining up with TRBD2. The CDR3 nucleotides are TGTGCCAGCAGCTTAAACTTCGGGGGGAGCACAGATATGCAGTATTTT. Translating it yields CASSLNFGGSTDMQYF. Looking up the rest from reference TRBV7-2 and TRBJ2-3 gives the full variable domain: GAGVSQSPSNKVTEKGKDVELRCDPISGHTALYWYRQSLGQGLEFLIYFQGNSAPDKSGLPSDRFSAERTGGSVSTLTIQRTQQEDSAVYLCASSLNFGGSTDMQYFGPGTRLTVL.